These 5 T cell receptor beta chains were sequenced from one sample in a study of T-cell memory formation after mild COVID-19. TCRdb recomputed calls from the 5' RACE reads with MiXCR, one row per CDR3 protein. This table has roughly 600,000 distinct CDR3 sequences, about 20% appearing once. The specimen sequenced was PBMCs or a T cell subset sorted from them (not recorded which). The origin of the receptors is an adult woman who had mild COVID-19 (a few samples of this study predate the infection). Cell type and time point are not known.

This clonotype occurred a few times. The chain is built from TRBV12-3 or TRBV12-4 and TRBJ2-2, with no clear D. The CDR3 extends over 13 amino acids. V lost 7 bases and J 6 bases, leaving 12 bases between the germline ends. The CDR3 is CASKPPGPGELFF. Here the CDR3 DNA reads TGTGCCAGCAAACCCCCCGGCCCCGGGGAGCTGTTTTTT.

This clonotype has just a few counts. The CDR3 spells CASSSRGWGYGYTF. The CDR3 DNA reads TGTGCCAGCAGTTCCAGGGGATGGGGCTATGGCTACACCTTC. J is TRBJ1-2 and V is TRBV12-3 or TRBV12-4; maybe TRBD1 (6 bases). This CDR3 has 14 residues. The V gene lost 4 bases and the J gene lost 4 bases, with 13 bases spanning the gap.

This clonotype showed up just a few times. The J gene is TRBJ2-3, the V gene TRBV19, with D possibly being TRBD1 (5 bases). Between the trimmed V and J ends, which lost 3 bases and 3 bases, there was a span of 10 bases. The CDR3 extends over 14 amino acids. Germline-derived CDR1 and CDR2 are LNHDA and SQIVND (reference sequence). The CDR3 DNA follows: TGTGCCAGTAGTATTGGCAGGGCGACAGATACGCAGTATTTT. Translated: CASSIGRATDTQYF. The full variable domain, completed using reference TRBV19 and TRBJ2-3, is DGGITQSPKYLFRKEGQNVTLSCEQNLNHDAMYWYRQDPGQGLRLIYYSQIVNDFQKGDIAEGYSVSREKKESFPLTVTSAQKNPTAFYLCASSIGRATDTQYFGPGTRLTVL.

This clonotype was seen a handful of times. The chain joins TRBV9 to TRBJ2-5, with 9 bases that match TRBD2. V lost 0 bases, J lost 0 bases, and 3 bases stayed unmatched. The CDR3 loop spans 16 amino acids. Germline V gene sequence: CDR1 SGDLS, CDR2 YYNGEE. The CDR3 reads CASSVGLAANQETQYF. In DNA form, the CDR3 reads TGTGCCAGCAGCGTAGGACTAGCGGCAAACCAAGAGACCCAGTACTTC.

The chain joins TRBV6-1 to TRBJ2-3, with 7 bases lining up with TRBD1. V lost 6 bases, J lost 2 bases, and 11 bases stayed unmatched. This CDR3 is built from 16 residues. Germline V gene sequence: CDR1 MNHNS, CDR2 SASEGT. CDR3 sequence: CASRDGQALSTDTQYF. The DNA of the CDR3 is TGTGCCAGCAGAGACGGACAGGCCCTCTCCACAGATACGCAGTATTTT.